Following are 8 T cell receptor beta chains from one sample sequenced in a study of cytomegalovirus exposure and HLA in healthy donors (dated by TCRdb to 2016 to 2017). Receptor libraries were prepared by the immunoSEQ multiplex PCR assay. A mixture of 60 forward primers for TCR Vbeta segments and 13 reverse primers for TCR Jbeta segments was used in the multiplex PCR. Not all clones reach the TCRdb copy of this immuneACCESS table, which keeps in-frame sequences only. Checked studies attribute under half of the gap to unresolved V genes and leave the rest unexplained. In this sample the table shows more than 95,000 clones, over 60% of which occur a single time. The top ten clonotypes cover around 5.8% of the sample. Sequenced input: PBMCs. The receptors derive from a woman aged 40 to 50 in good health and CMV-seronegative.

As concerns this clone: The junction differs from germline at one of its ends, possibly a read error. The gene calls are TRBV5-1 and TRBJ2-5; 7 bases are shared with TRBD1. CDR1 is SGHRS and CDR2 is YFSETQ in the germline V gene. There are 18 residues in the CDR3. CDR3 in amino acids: CASSLGLTRDSYQETQYF. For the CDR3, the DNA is TGCGCCAGCAGTTTGGGTCTAACCCGGGACAGCTACCAAGAGACCCAGTACTTC.

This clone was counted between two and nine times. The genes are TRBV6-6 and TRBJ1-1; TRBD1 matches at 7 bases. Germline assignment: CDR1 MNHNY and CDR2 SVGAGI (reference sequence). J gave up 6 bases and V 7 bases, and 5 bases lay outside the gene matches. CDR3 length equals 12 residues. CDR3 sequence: CASKDQGAEAFF. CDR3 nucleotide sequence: TGTGCCAGCAAAGACCAGGGGGCTGAAGCTTTCTTT.

The DNA for the CDR3 is TGCGCCAGCAGCTTGACAGGGTACGCCGGGGAGCTGTTTTTT. Translation: CASSLTGYAGELFF. This sequence joins TRBV5-1 and TRBJ2-2; maybe TRBD1 (6 bases). The CDR3 is made up of 14 amino acids. V was shortened by 1 base and J by 6 bases, with 10 bases between the two germline ends. CDR1 is SGHRS and CDR2 is YFSETQ in the germline V gene.

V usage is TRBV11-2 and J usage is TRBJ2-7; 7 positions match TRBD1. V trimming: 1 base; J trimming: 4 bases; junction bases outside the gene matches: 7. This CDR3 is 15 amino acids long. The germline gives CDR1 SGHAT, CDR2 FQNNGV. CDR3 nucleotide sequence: TGTGCCAGCAGCTTAGTCGCGACAGGGACGTACGAGCAGTACTTC. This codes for CASSLVATGTYEQYF.

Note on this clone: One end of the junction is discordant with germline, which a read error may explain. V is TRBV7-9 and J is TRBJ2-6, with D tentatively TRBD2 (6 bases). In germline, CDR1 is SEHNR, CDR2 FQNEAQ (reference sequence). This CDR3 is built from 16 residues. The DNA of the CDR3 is TGTTCCAGCATGGACGGGGGTTCCTCCGGGGCCAACGTCCTGACTTTC. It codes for CSSMDGGSSGANVLTF.

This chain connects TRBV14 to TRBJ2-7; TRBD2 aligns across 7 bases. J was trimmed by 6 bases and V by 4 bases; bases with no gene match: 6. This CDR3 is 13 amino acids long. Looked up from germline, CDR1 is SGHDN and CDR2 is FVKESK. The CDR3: CASSLNTGGEQYF. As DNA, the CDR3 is TGTGCCAGCAGCCTCAACACGGGGGGCGAGCAGTACTTC.

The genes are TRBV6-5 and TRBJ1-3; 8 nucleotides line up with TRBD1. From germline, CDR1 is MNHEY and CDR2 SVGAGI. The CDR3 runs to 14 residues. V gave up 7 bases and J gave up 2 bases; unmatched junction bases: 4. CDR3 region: CASIPTGAGNTIYF. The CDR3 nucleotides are TGTGCCAGCATCCCGACAGGGGCTGGAAACACCATATATTTT.

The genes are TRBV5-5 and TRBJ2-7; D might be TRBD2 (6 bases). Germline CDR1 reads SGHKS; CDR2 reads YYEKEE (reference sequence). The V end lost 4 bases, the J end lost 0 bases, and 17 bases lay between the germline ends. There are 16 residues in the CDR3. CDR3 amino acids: CASSPLARDSSYEQYF. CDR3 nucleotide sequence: TGTGCCAGCAGCCCGTTGGCGCGGGATAGCTCCTACGAGCAGTACTTC. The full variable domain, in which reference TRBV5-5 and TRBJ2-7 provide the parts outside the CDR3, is DAGVTQSPTHLIKTRGQQVTLRCSPISGHKSVSWYQQVLGQGPQFIFQYYEKEERGRGNFPDRFSARQFPNYSSELNVNALLLGDSALYLCASSPLARDSSYEQYFGPGTRLTVT.